The clone carrying this TCR beta chain has a single count. This specimen belongs to a study of blood T cell repertoires in COVID-19. Overall study context: Italy, Spain and the United States were the sources of the convalescent and acute COVID-19 samples. T cells, B-cell-depleted T cells, or PBMCs supplied cDNA or gDNA.

CDR3 length equals 13 residues. The germline V and J ends were trimmed by 3 bases and 3 bases, with 6 bases remaining between them. CDR1 is SNHLY and CDR2 is FYNNEI in the germline V gene. In the authors' methods: Estimation of nucleated cell counts was performed using reference gene primer amplification. Profiling relied on immunoSEQ multiplex PCR, and the TCRdb table lists in-frame clones only, not all of them. V and J calls plus clone size are reproduced from that table; the DNA served to infer D and trimming. The table records about 160,000 clones, 86% of them present only once. This TCR derives from a woman between 65 and 79 years old with acute or convalescent COVID-19. Input material: peripheral blood. J is TRBJ1-5 and V is TRBV2, with D unclear. The CDR3 nucleotides read TGTGCCAGCAGTGATGAGCACAATCAGCCCCAGCATTTT. The encoded protein is CASSDEHNQPQHF.